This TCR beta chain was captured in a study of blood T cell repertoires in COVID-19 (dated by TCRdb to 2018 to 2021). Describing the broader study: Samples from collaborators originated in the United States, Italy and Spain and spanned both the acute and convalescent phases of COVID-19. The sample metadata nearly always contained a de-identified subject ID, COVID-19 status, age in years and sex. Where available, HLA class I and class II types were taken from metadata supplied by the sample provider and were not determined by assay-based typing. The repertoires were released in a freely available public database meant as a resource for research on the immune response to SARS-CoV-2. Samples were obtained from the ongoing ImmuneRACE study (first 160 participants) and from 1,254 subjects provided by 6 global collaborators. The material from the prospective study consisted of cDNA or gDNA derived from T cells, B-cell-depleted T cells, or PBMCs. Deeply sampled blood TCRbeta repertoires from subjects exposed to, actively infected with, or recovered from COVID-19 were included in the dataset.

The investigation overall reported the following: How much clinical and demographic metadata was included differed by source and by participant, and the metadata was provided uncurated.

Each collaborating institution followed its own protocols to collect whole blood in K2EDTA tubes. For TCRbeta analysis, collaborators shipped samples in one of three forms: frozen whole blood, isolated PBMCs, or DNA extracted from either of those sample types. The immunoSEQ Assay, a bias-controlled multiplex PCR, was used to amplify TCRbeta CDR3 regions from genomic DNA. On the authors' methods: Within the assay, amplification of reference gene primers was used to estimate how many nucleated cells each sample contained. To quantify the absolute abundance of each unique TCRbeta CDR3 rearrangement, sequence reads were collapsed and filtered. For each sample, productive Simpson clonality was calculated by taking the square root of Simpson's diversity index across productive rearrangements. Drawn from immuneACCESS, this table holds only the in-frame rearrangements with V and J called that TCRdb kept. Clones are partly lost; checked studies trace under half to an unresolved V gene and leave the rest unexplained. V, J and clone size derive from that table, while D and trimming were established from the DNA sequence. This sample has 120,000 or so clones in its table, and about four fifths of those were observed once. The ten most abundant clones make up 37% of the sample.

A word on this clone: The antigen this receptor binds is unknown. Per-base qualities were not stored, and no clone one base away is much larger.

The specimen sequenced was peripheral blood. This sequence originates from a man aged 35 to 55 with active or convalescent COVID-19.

The DNA is as follows: TGTGCCAGCAGCCAAGAAGCGGTCGCGGGAAATGAGCAGTTCTTC. Translated, this gives CASSQEAVAGNEQFF. The sequence joins TRBV4-2 to TRBJ2-1; TRBD2 might be the D gene, on 6 matching bases. According to the germline V gene, CDR1 reads LGHNA and CDR2 reads YNFKEQ. Between the V and J ends, shortened by 0 bases and 7 bases respectively, the junction contains 13 bases. Including cysteine and phenylalanine, the CDR3 has 15 amino acids. The read is trimmed to its CDR3 DNA, 45 bases read in frame from base 1.